This record covers a single T cell receptor beta chain. This sample stems from a study of blood T cell repertoires in COVID-19. Using immunoSEQ multiplex PCR, the repertoire was profiled, and TCRdb retains in-frame clones only, with some absent. The repertoire holds 200,000 to 250,000 clones, with 75% to 90% as singletons. CDR3 length equals 13 residues. Germline V gene lookup returns CDR1 MDHEN and CDR2 SYDVKM. V lost 10 bases and J lost 10, with 22 bases in between. This receptor was taken from a man aged 25 to 40 with COVID-19, enrolled during active disease. V usage is TRBV28 and J usage is TRBJ1-1, with D possibly matching TRBD1 (5 bases). The sequencing sample was made of peripheral blood. CDR3 sequence reads: CATDGEGKIRAFF. The DNA for the CDR3 is TGTGCCACCGATGGGGAGGGGAAAATAAGAGCTTTCTTT.